Sequencing of this TCR beta chain was carried out in a study of human T cells and chemical hapten exposure. Study-wide background: Weekly diphenylcyclopropenone doses were given to patients' scalps across the approximately 24-week study. Upper back patch tests used 0.01% DPC, scored after 6 days. Study results and caveats: Given that the donors had alopecia, their immune response may differ from that seen in healthy people.

Time point denoted: patch test 3, about 24 weeks after DPC sensitization. Treatment given: therapeutic diphenylcyclopropenone sensitization with weekly scalp DPC. This clonotype was seen a handful of times. Its antigen is unidentified. What the library attached to individual cDNA molecules were unique molecular identifiers. TCRdb reprocessed the RACE reads with MiXCR, giving one entry per CDR3 protein. Here the sample spans 50,000 to 75,000 distinct CDR3 sequences, approximately 10% being singletons. The specimen comprised whole blood, sampled in connection with sensitization to the hapten diphenylcyclopropenone (DPC). The receptor comes from a young woman with alopecia areata. Some clones in this sample may be carry-over from other donors' samples.

CDR3 loop: CASSQTCVDGTDTQYF. In DNA, the CDR3 is TGCGCCAGCAGTCAGACGTGTGTTGATGGCACAGATACGCAGTATTTT. The chain combines TRBV23-1 with TRBJ2-3, with unresolved D. TRBV23-1 is labeled an ORF, and its function is uncertain. CDR3 length: 16 amino acids. V was clipped by 3 bases and J by 1 base, with 14 bases between them.